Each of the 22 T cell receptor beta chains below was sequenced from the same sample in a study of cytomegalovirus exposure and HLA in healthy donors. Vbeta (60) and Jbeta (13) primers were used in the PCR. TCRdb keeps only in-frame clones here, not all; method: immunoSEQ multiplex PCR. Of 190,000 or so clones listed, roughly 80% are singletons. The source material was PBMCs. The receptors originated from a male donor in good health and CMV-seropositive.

Written as DNA, the CDR3 is TGTGCCAGCAGTTTTCGAGGTGGAGCGGGGGGGCCTGGGGATACGCAGTATTTT. Protein sequence: CASSFRGGAGGPGDTQYF. The chain is built from TRBV2 and TRBJ2-3, with 10 bases lining up with TRBD2. This CDR3 comprises 18 residues. Germline V gene lookup returns CDR1 SNHLY and CDR2 FYNNEI. The ends lost 5 bases at V and 6 bases at J; junction bases unmatched: 17.

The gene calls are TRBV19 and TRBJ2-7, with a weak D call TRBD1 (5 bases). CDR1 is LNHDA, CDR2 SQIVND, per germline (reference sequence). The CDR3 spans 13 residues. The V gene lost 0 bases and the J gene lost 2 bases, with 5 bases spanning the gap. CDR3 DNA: TGTGCCAGTAGTATAGAGGACACCTACGAGCAGTACTTC. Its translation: CASSIEDTYEQYF.

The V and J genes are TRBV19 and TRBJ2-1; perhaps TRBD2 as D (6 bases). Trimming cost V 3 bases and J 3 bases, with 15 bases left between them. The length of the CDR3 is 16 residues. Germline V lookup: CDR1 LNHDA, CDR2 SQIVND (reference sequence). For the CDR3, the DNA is TGTGCCAGTAGTATGAGAATGGGACTGAACTACAATGAGCAGTTCTTC. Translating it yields CASSMRMGLNYNEQFF.

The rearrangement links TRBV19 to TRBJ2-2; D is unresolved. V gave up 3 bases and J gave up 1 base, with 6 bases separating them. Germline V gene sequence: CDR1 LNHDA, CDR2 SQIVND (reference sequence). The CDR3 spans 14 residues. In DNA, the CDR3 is TGTGCCAGTAGTATTGAGTGGAACACCGGGGAGCTGTTTTTT. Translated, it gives CASSIEWNTGELFF.

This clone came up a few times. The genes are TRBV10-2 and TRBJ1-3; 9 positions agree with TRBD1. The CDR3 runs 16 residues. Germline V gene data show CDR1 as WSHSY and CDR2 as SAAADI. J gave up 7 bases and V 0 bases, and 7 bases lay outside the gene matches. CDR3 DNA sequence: TGCGCCAGCAGTGAGTCAAACAGGGGGCTTAGTAACACCATATATTTT. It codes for CASSESNRGLSNTIYF.

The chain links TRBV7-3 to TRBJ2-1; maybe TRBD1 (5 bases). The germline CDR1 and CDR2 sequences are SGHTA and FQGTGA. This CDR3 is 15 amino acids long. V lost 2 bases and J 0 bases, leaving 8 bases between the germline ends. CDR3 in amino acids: CASSLGALSYNEQFF. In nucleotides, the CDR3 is TGTGCCAGCAGCTTAGGGGCTCTCTCCTACAATGAGCAGTTCTTC.

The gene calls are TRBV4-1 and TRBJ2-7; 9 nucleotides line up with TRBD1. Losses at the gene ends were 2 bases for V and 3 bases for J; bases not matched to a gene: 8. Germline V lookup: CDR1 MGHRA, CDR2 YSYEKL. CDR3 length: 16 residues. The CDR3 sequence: CASSQPRTGASYEQYF. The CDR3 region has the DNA TGCGCCAGCAGCCAACCACGGACAGGGGCCAGCTACGAGCAGTACTTC.

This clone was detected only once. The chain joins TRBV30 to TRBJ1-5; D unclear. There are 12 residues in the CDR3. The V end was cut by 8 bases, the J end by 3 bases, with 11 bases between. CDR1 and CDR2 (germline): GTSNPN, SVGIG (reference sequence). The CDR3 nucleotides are TGTGCCATGGACTTGAACAATCAGCCCCAGCATTTT. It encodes CAMDLNNQPQHF.

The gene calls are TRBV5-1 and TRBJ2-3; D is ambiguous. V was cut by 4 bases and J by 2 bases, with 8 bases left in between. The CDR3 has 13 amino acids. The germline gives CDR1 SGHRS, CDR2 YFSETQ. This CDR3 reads CASSPRTTDTQYF. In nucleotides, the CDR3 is TGCGCCAGCAGCCCGAGAACCACAGATACGCAGTATTTT. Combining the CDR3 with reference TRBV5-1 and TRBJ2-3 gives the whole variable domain KAGVTQTPRYLIKTRGQQVTLSCSPISGHRSVSWYQQTPGQGLQFLFEYFSETQRNKGNFPGRFSGRQFSNSRSEMNVSTLELGDSALYLCASSPRTTDTQYFGPGTRLTVL.

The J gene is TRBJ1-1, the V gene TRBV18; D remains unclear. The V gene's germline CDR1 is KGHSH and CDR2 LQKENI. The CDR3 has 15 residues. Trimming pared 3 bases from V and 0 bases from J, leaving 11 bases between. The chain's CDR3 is CASSPVVQMNTEAFF. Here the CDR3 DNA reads TGTGCCAGCTCACCGGTGGTACAGATGAACACTGAAGCTTTCTTT.

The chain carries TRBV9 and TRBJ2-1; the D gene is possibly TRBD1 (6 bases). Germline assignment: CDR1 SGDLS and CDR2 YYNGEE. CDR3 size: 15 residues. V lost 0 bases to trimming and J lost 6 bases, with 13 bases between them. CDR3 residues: CASSVGGNRANEQFF. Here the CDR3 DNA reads TGTGCCAGCAGCGTAGGGGGAAACAGGGCCAATGAGCAGTTCTTC.

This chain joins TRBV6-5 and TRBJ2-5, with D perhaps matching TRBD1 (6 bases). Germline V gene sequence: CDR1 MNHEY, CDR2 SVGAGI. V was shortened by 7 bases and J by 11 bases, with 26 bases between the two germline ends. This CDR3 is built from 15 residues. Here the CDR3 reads CASNPITVGGAEQYF. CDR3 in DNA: TGTGCCAGCAATCCCATTACAGTTGGGGGCGCGGAGCAGTACTTC.

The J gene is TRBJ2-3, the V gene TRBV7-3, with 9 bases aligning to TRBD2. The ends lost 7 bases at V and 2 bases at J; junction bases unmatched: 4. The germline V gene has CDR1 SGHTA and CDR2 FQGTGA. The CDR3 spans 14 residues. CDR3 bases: TGTGCCAGCAAGGCGGGAGGGCACACAGATACGCAGTATTTT. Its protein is CASKAGGHTDTQYF.

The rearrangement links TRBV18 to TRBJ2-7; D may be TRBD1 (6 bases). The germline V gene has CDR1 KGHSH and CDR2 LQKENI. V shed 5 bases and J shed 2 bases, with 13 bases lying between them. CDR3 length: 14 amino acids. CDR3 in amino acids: CASSTGTLTYEQYF. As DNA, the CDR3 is TGTGCCAGCTCAACCGGGACACTGACCTACGAGCAGTACTTC. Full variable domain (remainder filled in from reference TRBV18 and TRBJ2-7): NAGVMQNPRHLVRRRGQEARLRCSPMKGHSHVYWYRQLPEEGLKFMVYLQKENIIDESGMPKERFSAEFPKEGPSILRIQQVVRGDSAAYFCASSTGTLTYEQYFGPGTRLTVT.

This CDR3 is CASSHPQGASSEAFF. The CDR3 DNA reads TGTGCCAGCAGCCATCCTCAGGGGGCATCGTCTGAAGCTTTCTTT. V usage is TRBV7-8 and J usage is TRBJ1-1, with TRBD1 identical over 8 bases. CDR3 size: 15 residues. Looked up from germline, CDR1 is SGHVS and CDR2 is FQNEAQ. V shed 5 bases and J 6 bases; nucleotides not matched to a gene: 11.

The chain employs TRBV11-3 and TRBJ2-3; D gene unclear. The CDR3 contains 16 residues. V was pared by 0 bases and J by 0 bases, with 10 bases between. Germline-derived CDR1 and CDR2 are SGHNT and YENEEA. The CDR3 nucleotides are TGTGCCAGCAGCTTAGATTCACAGACGAGCACAGATACGCAGTATTTT. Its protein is CASSLDSQTSTDTQYF.

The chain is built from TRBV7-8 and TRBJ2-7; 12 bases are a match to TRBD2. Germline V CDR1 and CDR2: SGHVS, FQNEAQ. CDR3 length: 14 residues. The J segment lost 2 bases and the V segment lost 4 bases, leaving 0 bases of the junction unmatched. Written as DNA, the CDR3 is TGTGCCAGCAGCTCTAGCGGGGGGGCCTACGAGCAGTACTTC. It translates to CASSSSGGAYEQYF.

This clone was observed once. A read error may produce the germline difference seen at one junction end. The CDR3 region has the DNA TGTACCAGCAGGATATTACAGCGGACCGGGGAGCTGTTTTTT. Translating gives CTSRILQRTGELFF. The chain joins TRBV27 to TRBJ2-2; tentative D call: TRBD2 (5 bases). This CDR3 contains 14 residues. Looked up from germline, CDR1 is MNHEY and CDR2 is SMNVEV (reference sequence).

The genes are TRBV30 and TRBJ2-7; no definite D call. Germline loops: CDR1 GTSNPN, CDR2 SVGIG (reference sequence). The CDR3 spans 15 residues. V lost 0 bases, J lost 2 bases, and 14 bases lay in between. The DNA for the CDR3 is TGTGCCTGGAGTGTACCTACCCACCTTGCCTACGAGCAGTACTTC. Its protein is CAWSVPTHLAYEQYF.

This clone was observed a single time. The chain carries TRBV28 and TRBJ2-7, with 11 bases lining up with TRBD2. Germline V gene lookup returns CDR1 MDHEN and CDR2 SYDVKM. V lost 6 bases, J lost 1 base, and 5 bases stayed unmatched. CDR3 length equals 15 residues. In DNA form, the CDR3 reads TGTGCCAGCAGCCCCGGGACTAGCGGTTCCTACGAGCAGTACTTC. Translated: CASSPGTSGSYEQYF. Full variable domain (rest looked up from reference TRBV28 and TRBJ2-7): DVKVTQSSRYLVKRTGEKVFLECVQDMDHENMFWYRQDPGLGLRLIYFSYDVKMKEKGDIPEGYSVSREKKERFSLILESASTNQTSMYLCASSPGTSGSYEQYFGPGTRLTVT.

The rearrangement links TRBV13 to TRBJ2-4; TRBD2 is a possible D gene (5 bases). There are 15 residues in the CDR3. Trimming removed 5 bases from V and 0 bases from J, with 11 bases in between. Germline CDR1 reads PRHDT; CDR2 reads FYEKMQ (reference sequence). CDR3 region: CASSGLGLAKNIQYF. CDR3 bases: TGTGCCAGCAGCGGGCTCGGACTAGCCAAAAACATTCAGTACTTC.

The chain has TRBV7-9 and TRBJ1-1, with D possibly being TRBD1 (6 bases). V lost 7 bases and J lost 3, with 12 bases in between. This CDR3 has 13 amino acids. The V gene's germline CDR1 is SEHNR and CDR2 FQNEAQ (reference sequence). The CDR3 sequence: CASTPYRDTEAFF. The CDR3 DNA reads TGTGCCAGCACCCCATACAGGGACACTGAAGCTTTCTTT.